This record concerns one T cell receptor (beta chain) sequence. This sample stems from a study of blood T cell repertoires in COVID-19. The overall study: Sources were T cells, B-cell-depleted T cells, or PBMCs; the material itself was cDNA or gDNA.

The age range of participants was 18 to 89 years, with residence in about 25 US areas. Profiled with immunoSEQ multiplex PCR; TCRdb holds only in-frame clones, not every one. There are about 300,000 clones in the sample; around nine tenths occur only once, and approximately 2.4% lies in the top ten. The specimen sequenced was PBMCs or T cells enriched from blood (not recorded which). The TCR originated in a woman younger than 35 who had recovered from COVID-19.

CDR3 nucleotides: TGCGCCAGCAGCGGGCCGGGGGGGTCTACCTACGAGCAGTACTTC. Amino acids: CASSGPGGSTYEQYF. The V call is TRBV5-1, the J call TRBJ2-7, with 8 bases aligning to TRBD2. The CDR3 runs to 15 residues. Losses at the gene ends were 4 bases for V and 2 bases for J; bases not matched to a gene: 8. The germline gives CDR1 SGHRS, CDR2 YFSETQ. Complete variable domain (other parts from reference TRBV5-1 and TRBJ2-7): KAGVTQTPRYLIKTRGQQVTLSCSPISGHRSVSWYQQTPGQGLQFLFEYFSETQRNKGNFPGRFSGRQFSNSRSEMNVSTLELGDSALYLCASSGPGGSTYEQYFGPGTRLTVT.